This is a list of T cell receptor beta chains from one sample in a study of T-cell reconstitution after alpha-beta-depleted transplantation in children. MiXCR, applied by TCRdb to the PCR reads, yields one record per CDR3 protein. The profile shows about 470,000 distinct CDR3 sequences, around two fifths of them singletons. The sequencing here drew on PBMCs, taken before TCRalphabeta/CD19-depleted stem cell transplant. These receptors were collected from a girl aged 2-10 years with aplastic anemia, due to receive a stem cell transplant. Each CDR3 is given with its conserved first and last residue. A D gene is named only where the DNA matches it firmly. Clone size is stated in some rows and not others, as once, few, many or a class when expanded.

j_call	d_call	v_call	clone_size	cdr3_nt	cdr3_aa
TRBJ2-2	-	TRBV2	-	TGTGCCAGCAGTGAAAGGAATACCGGGGAGCTGTTTTTT	CASSERNTGELFF
TRBJ2-3	TRBD1	TRBV10-3	-	TGTGCCATCAGTGGCCCTCCCCCACAGGGGGGCACAGATACGCAGTATTTT	CAISGPPPQGGTDTQYF
TRBJ1-6	-	TRBV7-9	many	TGTGCCAGCAGCTTGAAGCAGGGAGGTTCACCCCTCCACTTT	CASSLKQGGSPLHF
TRBJ2-2	-	TRBV5-1	-	TGCGCCAGCAGCTTGGAAGGGGACACCGGGGAGCTGTTTTTT	CASSLEGDTGELFF
TRBJ2-7	-	TRBV20-1	-	TGCAGTGCTAGTGGGCTGAGCCGGGGTGAAGGTTGGGAGTACTTC	CSASGLSRGEGWEYF
TRBJ2-3	-	TRBV5-1	many	TGCGCCAGCTGGGGAGCGGGACAACCCACAGATACGCAGTATTTT	CASWGAGQPTDTQYF
TRBJ1-2	-	TRBV9	many	TGTGCCAGCAGCTCTCACGATGGGAATACCTATGGCTACACCTTC	CASSSHDGNTYGYTF
TRBJ2-5	-	TRBV7-2	-	TGTGCCAGCAGCTTACAAGGATCCGGACTGGCATCGGGGACCCAGTACTTC	CASSLQGSGLASGTQYF
TRBJ1-1	-	TRBV12-3/TRBV12-4	-	TGTGCCAGCAGTTTAGCTGCAGGGCGGACTGAAGCTTTCTTT	CASSLAAGRTEAFF
TRBJ2-7	TRBD2	TRBV3-1	-	TGTGCCAGCAATAGCGGGTACAACGAGCAGTACTTC	CASNSGYNEQYF
TRBJ2-2	-	TRBV7-8	many	TGTGCCAGCAGCTCATTAGCGGGACAGGGCACCGGGGAGCTGTTTTTT	CASSSLAGQGTGELFF
TRBJ2-1	-	TRBV20-1	-	TGCAGTGCGCCTCAGACTGGGCGACGGTTCTTC	CSAPQTGRRFF
TRBJ2-6	-	TRBV12-3/TRBV12-4	once	TGTGCCTGCGGACGGAGCTCTGGGGCCAACGTCCTGACTTTC	CACGRSSGANVLTF
TRBJ1-1	-	TRBV5-6	-	TGTGCCAGCAGCTTGGTGGGGGCAGGGGAAGCTTTCTTT	CASSLVGAGEAFF
TRBJ2-1	TRBD1	TRBV10-3	-	TGTGCCATCAGTGAGGCGACAGGGGGTAGTGAGCAGTTCTTC	CAISEATGGSEQFF